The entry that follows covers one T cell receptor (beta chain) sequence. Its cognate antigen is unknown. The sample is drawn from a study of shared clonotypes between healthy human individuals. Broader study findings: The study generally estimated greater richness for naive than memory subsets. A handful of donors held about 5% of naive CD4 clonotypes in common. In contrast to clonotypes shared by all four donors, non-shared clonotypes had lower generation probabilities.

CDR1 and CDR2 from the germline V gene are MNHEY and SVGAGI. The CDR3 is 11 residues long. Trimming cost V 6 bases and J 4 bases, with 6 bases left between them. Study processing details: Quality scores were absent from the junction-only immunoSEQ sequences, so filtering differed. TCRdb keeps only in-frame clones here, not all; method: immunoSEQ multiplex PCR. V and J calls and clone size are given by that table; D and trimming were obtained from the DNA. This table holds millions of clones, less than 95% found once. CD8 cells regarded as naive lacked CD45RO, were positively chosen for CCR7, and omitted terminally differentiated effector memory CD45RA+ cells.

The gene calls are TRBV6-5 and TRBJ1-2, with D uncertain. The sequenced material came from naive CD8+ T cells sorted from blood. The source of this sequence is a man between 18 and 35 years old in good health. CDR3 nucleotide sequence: TGTGCCAGCAGCAACCTCTATGGCTACACCTTC. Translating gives CASSNLYGYTF.